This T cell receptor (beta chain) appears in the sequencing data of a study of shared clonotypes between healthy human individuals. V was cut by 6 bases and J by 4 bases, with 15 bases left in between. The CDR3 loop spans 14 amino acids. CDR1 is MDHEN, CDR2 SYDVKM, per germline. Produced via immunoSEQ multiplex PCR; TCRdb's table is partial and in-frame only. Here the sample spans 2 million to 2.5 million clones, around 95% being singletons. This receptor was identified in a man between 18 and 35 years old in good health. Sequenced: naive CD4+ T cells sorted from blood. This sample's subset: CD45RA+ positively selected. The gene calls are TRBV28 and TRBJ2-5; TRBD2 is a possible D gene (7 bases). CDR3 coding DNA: TGTGCCAGCAGACTCGGGGGGACAAGAGAGACCCAGTACTTC. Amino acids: CASRLGGTRETQYF.